One and the same sample provided the 9 T cell receptor beta chains below, sequenced in a study of cytomegalovirus exposure and HLA in healthy donors. With 60 Vbeta and 13 Jbeta primers, the PCR was carried out. Some clones are missing from TCRdb's copy, which holds only in-frame ones; the method was immunoSEQ multiplex PCR. Of around 100,000 clones in the sample, 70% were seen once. Sequenced input: PBMCs. The receptors were gathered from a man between 25 and 39 years old in good health and CMV-seropositive.

The chain combines TRBV4-1 with TRBJ2-3, with 7 bases that match TRBD2. Unmatched junction bases numbered 6, after V lost 0 bases and J lost 3 bases. The CDR3 contains 16 residues. Germline V gene data show CDR1 as MGHRA and CDR2 as YSYEKL. CDR3 region: CASSQDPAGATDTQYF. The CDR3 DNA follows: TGCGCCAGCAGCCAAGATCCGGCGGGAGCTACAGATACGCAGTATTTT.

This clone was seen just once. The chain employs TRBV6-5 and TRBJ2-3; TRBD2 is a possible D gene (6 bases). Germline CDR1 MNHEY, CDR2 SVGAGI. CDR3 size: 15 residues. Between the trimmed V and J ends, which lost 4 bases and 0 bases, there was a span of 11 bases. In DNA form, the CDR3 reads TGTGCCAGCAGTTCCCGACTAGGTAGCACAGATACGCAGTATTTT. Protein: CASSSRLGSTDTQYF.

This clone was detected only once. The chain couples TRBV7-9 to TRBJ1-2, with a tentative D call TRBD1 (5 bases). The CDR3 runs 15 residues. Germline V CDR1 and CDR2: SEHNR, FQNEAQ (reference sequence). V was trimmed by 5 bases and J by 5 bases, leaving 18 bases between them. The CDR3 bases are TGTGCCAGCAGCACACAGGACCAAGGAGGGTATGGCTACACCTTC. Its protein product is CASSTQDQGGYGYTF.

The chain combines TRBV11-2 with TRBJ1-4; D is perhaps TRBD1 (5 bases). Germline V gives CDR1 SGHAT, CDR2 FQNNGV. V lost 2 bases, J lost 7 bases, and 14 bases lay in between. The CDR3 spans 15 residues. The CDR3 sequence: CASSLNPGWGEKLFF. The DNA for the CDR3 is TGTGCCAGCAGCTTAAATCCAGGGTGGGGTGAAAAACTGTTTTTT.

The chain combines TRBV11-3 with TRBJ2-5; D gene unclear. Germline lookup yields CDR1 SGHNT and CDR2 YENEEA. V was clipped by 1 base and J by 5 bases, with 14 bases between them. The CDR3 extends over 15 amino acids. CDR3 bases: TGTGCCAGCAGCTTAGCGCGGTCTAGTCGCGAGACCCAGTACTTC. This translates into CASSLARSSRETQYF. The variable domain in full, completed from reference TRBV11-3 and TRBJ2-5, reads EAGVVQSPRYKIIEKKQPVAFWCNPISGHNTLYWYLQNLGQGPELLIRYENEEAVDDSQLPKDRFSAERLKGVDSTLKIQPAELGDSAVYLCASSLARSSRETQYFGPGTRLLVL.

The rearrangement joins TRBV30 to TRBJ2-7; 7 bases are shared with TRBD2. Germline V CDR1 and CDR2: GTSNPN, SVGIG (reference sequence). Trimming removed 2 bases from V and 5 bases from J; junction bases left unmatched: 9. The CDR3 runs to 14 residues. The CDR3 protein is CAWSWGGGEDEQYV. The CDR3 bases are TGTGCCTGGAGTTGGGGGGGAGGGGAAGACGAGCAGTACGTC.

This clone was seen only a few times. The V gene is TRBV9, the J gene TRBJ2-1, with 7 nucleotides matching TRBD2. This CDR3 comprises 16 residues. Germline V gene data show CDR1 as SGDLS and CDR2 as YYNGEE. V was clipped by 2 bases and J by 7 bases; unmatched bases: 12. CDR3 amino acids: CASSVLSSGVRNEQFF. CDR3 in DNA: TGTGCCAGCAGCGTCCTTTCGAGCGGGGTTAGAAATGAGCAGTTCTTC.

This clone was seen a handful of times. V usage is TRBV5-1 and J usage is TRBJ1-3; tentative D call: TRBD1 (6 bases). In germline, CDR1 is SGHRS, CDR2 YFSETQ. V dropped 0 bases and J dropped 4 bases, with 17 bases sitting between them. This CDR3 has 17 amino acids. The CDR3 loop reads CASSLGTELRIGNTIYF. The CDR3 DNA reads TGCGCCAGCAGCTTGGGGACAGAACTTCGAATCGGAAACACCATATATTTT.

This clone showed up just a few times. The rearrangement links TRBV5-1 to TRBJ2-5; 15 bases line up with TRBD2. The germline V gene has CDR1 SGHRS and CDR2 YFSETQ. Losses at the gene ends were 4 bases for V and 5 bases for J; bases not matched to a gene: 6. CDR3 length: 16 residues. The CDR3 here is CASSTGLAGGGETQYF. CDR3 bases: TGCGCCAGCAGCACCGGACTAGCGGGAGGGGGGGAGACCCAGTACTTC. The variable domain in full, completed from reference TRBV5-1 and TRBJ2-5, reads KAGVTQTPRYLIKTRGQQVTLSCSPISGHRSVSWYQQTPGQGLQFLFEYFSETQRNKGNFPGRFSGRQFSNSRSEMNVSTLELGDSALYLCASSTGLAGGGETQYFGPGTRLLVL.